Listed here are 24 T cell receptor beta chains from one sample, sequenced in a study of PD-1 blockade in classical Hodgkin lymphoma. The data were produced by immunoSEQ multiplex PCR, yet TCRdb's version contains in-frame clones alone and is incomplete. The sample holds roughly 20,000 clones; less than 95% are singletons and the top ten take approximately 5%. The time point is: newly diagnosed, previously untreated cHL patient sample. Sequenced material: peripheral blood mononuclear cells (PBMCs). All receptors come from a human donor with classical Hodgkin lymphoma.

V gene TRBV6-6 combines with J gene TRBJ1-4, with unresolved D. V shed 0 bases and J shed 1 base, with 9 bases lying between them. CDR1 is MNHNY and CDR2 is SVGAGI in the germline V gene (reference sequence). The CDR3 length is 16 residues. The DNA for the CDR3 is TGTGCCAGCAGTTACTCTCCCGGAGGAACTAATGAAAAACTGTTTTTT. This sequence encodes CASSYSPGGTNEKLFF.

The genes are TRBV14 and TRBJ2-1; D might be TRBD1 or TRBD2, each matching 5 bases. CDR3 size: 14 residues. Trimming shortened V by 4 bases and J by 5 bases, and 12 bases separated the two germline ends. The germline gives CDR1 SGHDN, CDR2 FVKESK. The CDR3 here is CASSRVGVNNEQFF. The CDR3 region has the DNA TGTGCCAGCAGCCGGGTGGGGGTAAACAATGAGCAGTTCTTC.

J is TRBJ1-5 and V is TRBV28; 12 nucleotides align to TRBD1. V shed 4 bases and J 5 bases; nucleotides not matched to a gene: 6. This CDR3 has 16 amino acids. Germline CDR1 and CDR2: MDHEN and SYDVKM. The CDR3 DNA reads TGTGCCAGCAGTTCCCGGGACAGGGGGCTGGATCAGCCCCAGCATTTT. This translates into CASSSRDRGLDQPQHF.

This clone was observed a single time. The chain couples TRBV7-9 to TRBJ2-5; no reliable D call. The CDR3 is 14 amino acids. The germline V gene encodes CDR1 SEHNR and CDR2 FQNEAQ (reference sequence). V dropped 4 bases and J dropped 2 bases, with 11 bases sitting between them. DNA for the CDR3: TGTGCCAGCAGCTCATGGACGGTGCAAGAGACCCAGTACTTC. This codes for CASSSWTVQETQYF. Full variable domain (rest looked up from reference TRBV7-9 and TRBJ2-5): DTGVSQNPRHKITKRGQNVTFRCDPISEHNRLYWYRQTLGQGPEFLTYFQNEAQLEKSRLLSDRFSAERPKGSFSTLEIQRTEQGDSAMYLCASSSWTVQETQYFGPGTRLLVL.

The CDR3 is CASSWDSLNTEAFF. Written as DNA, the CDR3 is TGTGCCAGCAGTTGGGACAGCTTGAACACTGAAGCTTTCTTT. J is TRBJ1-1 and V is TRBV27, with 7 bases aligning to TRBD1. V dropped 4 bases and J dropped 0; count of bases not matched to a gene: 2. CDR1 and CDR2 from the germline V gene are MNHEY and SMNVEV (reference sequence). The CDR3 loop spans 14 amino acids.

The rearrangement links TRBV6-9 to TRBJ2-1, with 9 bases aligning to TRBD1. Germline V gene data show CDR1 as MNHGY and CDR2 as SVAAGI. The CDR3 consists of 14 residues. Losses at the gene ends were 8 bases for V and 4 bases for J; bases not matched to a gene: 6. The CDR3 sequence is CASGGTGPYNEQFF. CDR3 nucleotides: TGTGCCAGCGGGGGGACAGGGCCGTACAATGAGCAGTTCTTC.

The sample holds one count of this clone. This chain joins TRBV6-5 and TRBJ1-1; TRBD1 aligns across 8 bases. After removal of 5 bases from V and 3 bases from J, the junction contained 5 bases not matched to a gene. Germline CDR1 is MNHEY and CDR2 is SVGAGI. This CDR3 is built from 14 residues. In nucleotides, the CDR3 is TGTGCCAGCAGTCCAAGACAGGGGTACACTGAAGCTTTCTTT. Its translation: CASSPRQGYTEAFF.

V gene TRBV2 combines with J gene TRBJ2-2; 11 nucleotides align to TRBD2. The trim removed 2 bases at V and 2 bases at J, leaving 7 bases unmatched. The CDR3 has 18 amino acids. Germline CDR1 is SNHLY and CDR2 is FYNNEI. CDR3 nucleotides: TGTGCCAGCAGTGAAATGGCTAGCGGGGGGATAAACACCGGGGAGCTGTTTTTT. Translating gives CASSEMASGGINTGELFF.

The sample holds one count of this clone. The chain is built from TRBV5-5 and TRBJ2-3; D not certain. This CDR3 comprises 15 residues. Germline assignment: CDR1 SGHKS and CDR2 YYEKEE (reference sequence). V shed 4 bases and J shed 5 bases, with 17 bases lying between them. The CDR3 DNA follows: TGTGCCAGCAGCCCGCTAAAGGGCTATGAAGATACGCAGTATTTT. Translation gives CASSPLKGYEDTQYF.

The chain recombines TRBV5-1 with TRBJ2-5; TRBD1 or TRBD2 may be the D gene (5 bases each). The V end lost 0 bases, the J end lost 4 bases, and 16 bases lay between the germline ends. This CDR3 is built from 16 residues. From germline, CDR1 is SGHRS and CDR2 YFSETQ. The DNA of the CDR3 is TGCGCCAGCAGCTTGGGGGACCGGGTGGCGGGAGAGACCCAGTACTTC. This translates into CASSLGDRVAGETQYF.

This chain connects TRBV7-9 to TRBJ2-7; D is ambiguous. Looked up from germline, CDR1 is SEHNR and CDR2 is FQNEAQ (reference sequence). V lost 1 base and J lost 3, with 7 bases in between. The CDR3 extends over 13 amino acids. The CDR3 sequence is CASSLVTGYEQYF. CDR3 bases: TGTGCCAGCAGCTTAGTAACCGGCTACGAGCAGTACTTC.

The gene calls are TRBV7-2 and TRBJ2-5; D might be TRBD1 (6 bases). This CDR3 has 17 residues. The V end was cut by 1 base, the J end by 2 bases, with 17 bases between. The V gene's germline CDR1 is SGHTA and CDR2 FQGNSA. CDR3 sequence: CASSLVYSRQDQETQYF. The CDR3 bases are TGTGCCAGCAGCTTAGTGTACTCACGACAGGATCAAGAGACCCAGTACTTC.

This chain uses TRBV9 with TRBJ1-6, with D unresolved. The CDR3 covers 14 residues. Germline V gene data show CDR1 as SGDLS and CDR2 as YYNGEE. The V gene lost 4 bases and the J gene lost 8 bases, with 13 bases spanning the gap. The CDR3 bases are TGTGCCAGCAGCCCAGTAGAGGGTTATTCACCCCTCCACTTT. Translation gives CASSPVEGYSPLHF.

The rearrangement joins TRBV7-2 to TRBJ2-7; TRBD1 is a possible D gene (6 bases). Trimming removed 1 base at V and 0 bases at J, with 16 bases between. The CDR3 is 17 residues long. Germline-derived CDR1 and CDR2 are SGHTA and FQGNSA. CDR3 in DNA: TGTGCCAGCAGCTTAGGGGGGCCTAGTTACTTCTCCTACGAGCAGTACTTC. Encoded protein: CASSLGGPSYFSYEQYF.

The chain has TRBV11-2 and TRBJ2-3, with TRBD2 matching 15 bases. Trimming cost V 0 bases and J 6 bases; bases outside gene matches: 4. The CDR3 length is 17 residues. Germline CDR1 and CDR2: SGHAT and FQNNGV. In DNA form, the CDR3 reads TGTGCCAGCAGCTTAGAGGGACTAGCGGGGGGTCCGGATACGCAGTATTTT. Translation gives CASSLEGLAGGPDTQYF.

V usage is TRBV7-9 and J usage is TRBJ2-2, with D possibly TRBD2 on 5 matching bases. Germline CDR1 is SEHNR and CDR2 is FQNEAQ (reference sequence). This CDR3 has 14 residues. Trimming removed 10 bases from V and 6 bases from J, with 18 bases in between. This chain's CDR3 is CATTELYSAGELFF. Written as DNA, the CDR3 is TGTGCCACCACGGAGCTATATAGCGCCGGGGAGCTGTTTTTT.

The chain combines TRBV19 with TRBJ1-2; D is perhaps TRBD1 (5 bases). Germline V gene lookup returns CDR1 LNHDA and CDR2 SQIVND (reference sequence). The CDR3 loop spans 13 amino acids. Trimming removed 4 bases from V and 2 bases from J, with 8 bases in between. The CDR3 DNA reads as TGTGCCAGTAGTAAGACAGCGAACTATGGCTACACCTTC. Translation gives CASSKTANYGYTF.

The CDR3: CASNQGAGANVLTF. Written as DNA, the CDR3 is TGTGCCAGCAATCAGGGGGCTGGGGCCAACGTCCTGACTTTC. The chain carries TRBV6-5 and TRBJ2-6, with 7 bases lining up with TRBD1. Germline trimming cut 7 bases from V and 2 bases from J; bases unmatched to any gene: 2. Looked up from germline, CDR1 is MNHEY and CDR2 is SVGAGI. This CDR3 region has 14 residues.

This clone was observed a single time. The genes are TRBV21-1 and TRBJ2-3; the DNA was not compared with TRBD2, the D call given in the table. TRBV21-1 represents a pseudogene. The CDR3 sequence is 18 residues long. The CDR3 region has the DNA TGTGCCAGCAGCAAAGCGGGGGGCCTAGCGGGGGTCACAGATACGCAGTATTTT. This encodes CASSKAGGLAGVTDTQYF.

The chain couples TRBV6-6 to TRBJ1-5; D is perhaps TRBD1 (5 bases). V was trimmed by 6 bases and J by 1 base, leaving 13 bases between them. The CDR3 length is 15 residues. Per germline, CDR1 MNHNY and CDR2 SVGAGI (reference sequence). Here the CDR3 reads CASRGTDSSNQPQHF. The CDR3 nucleotides are TGTGCCAGCAGGGGTACTGACAGCAGCAATCAGCCCCAGCATTTT.

Note on this clone: The limits of the CDR3 on the DNA are not certain, so only TCRdb's listed CDR3 is given. The gene calls are TRBV9 and TRBJ2-1; no DNA check was done on the table's D call, TRBD2. Germline CDR1 is SGDLS and CDR2 is YYNGEE. The CDR3 length is 14 residues, termini included. CDR3 sequence reads: CASSVGGGASGVFF.

This chain joins TRBV6-4 and TRBJ2-3; D is possibly TRBD1 or TRBD2 (7 bases each). The V end was cut by 2 bases, the J end by 4 bases, with 16 bases between. CDR1 and CDR2 from the germline V gene are MRHNA and SNTAGT. The CDR3 extends over 16 amino acids. This chain's CDR3 is CASSDQQGGASDTQYF. DNA of the CDR3: TGTGCCAGCAGTGACCAGCAGGGGGGGGCGTCAGATACGCAGTATTTT.

J is TRBJ2-7 and V is TRBV2; D is perhaps TRBD1 (6 bases). CDR3 length: 14 residues. Trimming shortened V by 7 bases and J by 4 bases, and 17 bases separated the two germline ends. The germline CDR1 and CDR2 sequences are SNHLY and FYNNEI. The CDR3 region has the DNA TGTGCCAGCATTCCCCGGGACACCGTTTACGAGCAGTACTTC. This gives the protein CASIPRDTVYEQYF.

V is TRBV5-1 and J is TRBJ1-4; no firm D call. The V end was cut by 0 bases, the J end by 8 bases, with 14 bases between. CDR1 and CDR2 from the germline V gene are SGHRS and YFSETQ. The CDR3 has 15 amino acids. The CDR3 region has the DNA TGCGCCAGCAGCTTGGTGGGCGGTGTCGGGGAAAAACTGTTTTTT. Protein sequence: CASSLVGGVGEKLFF.